These T cell receptor beta chains were read from a single sample in a study of blood T cell repertoires in COVID-19. TCRdb keeps only in-frame clones here, not all; method: immunoSEQ multiplex PCR. The sample carries about 150,000 clones, approximately 90% recorded once. Sequencing was done on a sample of peripheral blood. These TCRs come from a human donor in a cohort sampled during active COVID-19. Each CDR3 is given with its conserved first and last residue. The D gene is left open where the match is weak. Size is omitted from some rows. Given values are once, few, many or a class for expanded clones.

clone size	V gene	J gene	D gene	CDR3 protein	CDR3 DNA
NA	TRBV12-3/TRBV12-4	TRBJ2-1	TRBD1	CASSLRPDREFF	TGTGCCAGCAGTTTAAGGCCGGACAGGGAATTCTTC
NA	TRBV14	TRBJ2-1	TRBD2	CASSQVGGGAMNEQFF	TGTGCCAGCAGCCAAGTTGGCGGGGGGGCCATGAATGAGCAGTTCTTC
NA	TRBV6-6	TRBJ1-1	NA	CASSRGGIEAFF	TGTGCCAGCAGCCGTGGGGGGATTGAAGCTTTCTTT
once	TRBV12-5	TRBJ2-3	NA	CASGLVQTAGAHTDTQYF	TGTGCTAGTGGTTTGGTACAGACAGCTGGGGCACACACAGATACGCAGTATTTT
NA	TRBV19	TRBJ1-6	NA	CASSIPRGQSNSPLHF	TGTGCCAGTAGTATACCCCGAGGACAGAGTAATTCACCCCTCCACTTT
NA	TRBV9	TRBJ1-2	TRBD1	CASSAGQGNGYTF	TGTGCCAGCAGCGCCGGACAGGGGAATGGCTACACCTTC
NA	TRBV7-2	TRBJ1-3	NA	CASSLAAGSGNTIYF	TGTGCCAGCAGCTTAGCGGCAGGGTCAGGAAACACCATATATTTT
NA	TRBV18	TRBJ2-1	TRBD2	CASSPPGGGAVNEQFF	TGTGCCAGCTCACCACCGGGCGGGGGGGCCGTAAATGAGCAGTTCTTC
few	TRBV5-1	TRBJ2-7	TRBD1	CASSPVGQGSYEQYF	TGCGCCAGCAGCCCAGTGGGACAGGGTAGCTACGAGCAGTACTTC
NA	TRBV25-1	TRBJ2-4	NA	CASRDRENIQYF	TGTGCCAGCAGGGACAGAGAAAACATTCAGTACTTC
NA	TRBV23-1	TRBJ1-2	NA	CASSPLSQGSLYGYTF	TGCGCCAGCAGTCCTCTATCCCAGGGTTCCCTCTATGGCTACACCTTC
once	TRBV6-2/TRBV6-3	TRBJ1-2	NA	CASSFSGWSPYGYTF	TGTGCCAGCAGTTTCTCCGGGTGGTCTCCCTATGGCTACACCTTC
NA	TRBV2	TRBJ2-7	TRBD2	CASSDTTGGLRDEQYF	TGTGCCAGCAGTGATACGACGGGGGGGTTAAGGGACGAGCAGTACTTC
NA	TRBV6-4	TRBJ2-3	TRBD2	CASSAGGPTDTQYF	TGTGCCAGCAGTGCGGGGGGGCCCACAGATACGCAGTATTTT
NA	TRBV4-3	TRBJ2-6	TRBD2	CASSQVWGGSGANVLTF	TGCGCCAGCAGCCAAGTTTGGGGGGGCTCTGGGGCCAACGTCCTGACTTTC
NA	TRBV5-5	TRBJ1-6	TRBD1	CASSWPTTGGNSYNSPLHF	TGTGCCAGCAGCTGGCCAACCACAGGGGGCAATTCCTATAATTCACCCCTCCACTTT
NA	TRBV11-3	TRBJ2-3	NA	CASSLRGATDTQYF	TGTGCCAGCAGCCTCCGGGGGGCCACAGATACGCAGTATTTT
NA	TRBV11-3	TRBJ2-1	TRBD1	CASSSDREYNEQFF	TGTGCCAGCAGCTCAGACAGGGAATACAATGAGCAGTTCTTC
NA	TRBV19	TRBJ2-1	TRBD1	CASSTGQGVGFF	TGTGCCAGTAGTACCGGACAGGGGGTAGGGTTCTTC
NA	TRBV11-2	TRBJ1-2	TRBD1	CASSPGTGGLGYTF	TGTGCCAGCAGCCCTGGGACAGGGGGCTTGGGCTACACCTTC
NA	TRBV9	TRBJ1-5	NA	CASSVVPGQPQHF	TGTGCCAGCAGCGTAGTTCCGGGACAGCCCCAGCATTTT
NA	TRBV7-9	TRBJ2-7	NA	CATRYGGSYEQYF	TGTGCCACTCGATACGGGGGCTCCTACGAGCAGTACTTC
NA	TRBV7-8	TRBJ2-7	NA	CASGRLASSYEQYF	TGTGCCAGCGGAAGACTGGCTAGCTCCTACGAGCAGTACTTC
NA	TRBV5-4	TRBJ1-6	NA	CASSLDRFNNSPLHF	TGTGCCAGCAGCTTGGACAGATTTAATAATTCACCCCTCCACTTT
NA	TRBV5-1	TRBJ2-5	NA	CASSSGSRSETQYF	TGCGCCAGCAGCTCCGGGTCGAGGTCGGAGACCCAGTACTTC
NA	TRBV2	TRBJ1-4	NA	CASSEGAGTNEKLFF	TGTGCCAGCAGTGAGGGGGCGGGCACTAATGAAAAACTGTTTTTT
NA	TRBV3-1/TRBV3-2	TRBJ2-7	NA	CASSQDSSLSYEQYF	TGTGCCAGCAGCCAAGACTCCTCACTTTCCTACGAGCAGTACTTC
NA	TRBV2	TRBJ2-5	NA	CANRDLQETQYF	TGTGCCAACCGGGACTTACAAGAGACCCAGTACTTC
NA	TRBV6-6	TRBJ1-1	TRBD1	CATHSRAGGTEAFF	TGTGCCACCCACTCGCGGGCAGGGGGCACTGAAGCTTTCTTT
NA	TRBV7-9	TRBJ2-5	NA	CASSLAPDQETQYF	TGTGCCAGCAGCTTAGCGCCGGACCAAGAGACCCAGTACTTC
NA	TRBV9	TRBJ1-1	TRBD1	CASSGGDRGNTEAFF	TGTGCCAGCAGCGGAGGGGACAGGGGGAACACTGAAGCTTTCTTT
NA	TRBV19	TRBJ1-1	NA	CASSKNTFGSEAFF	TGTGCCAGTAGTAAGAACACCTTTGGGAGTGAAGCTTTCTTT
once	TRBV5-1	TRBJ2-1	NA	CASSLDSGNEQFF	TGCGCCAGCAGCTTGGATTCCGGGAATGAGCAGTTCTTC
NA	TRBV5-4	TRBJ1-1	TRBD1	CASSSGQGVYEAFF	TGTGCCAGCAGCTCAGGACAGGGGGTCTATGAAGCTTTCTTT
NA	TRBV5-1	TRBJ1-2	NA	CASSALQSNYGYTF	TGCGCCAGCAGCGCGCTACAGAGTAACTATGGCTACACCTTC
NA	TRBV5-1	TRBJ2-2	TRBD2	CASSLGVVSGGTGELFF	TGCGCCAGCAGCTTGGGCGTCGTTAGCGGGGGGACCGGGGAGCTGTTTTTT
NA	TRBV10-3	TRBJ2-2	TRBD2	CAISERGTRVTGELFF	TGTGCCATCAGTGAGAGAGGGACTAGGGTCACCGGGGAGCTGTTTTTT
NA	TRBV2	TRBJ1-2	NA	CASYYNYGYTF	TGTGCCAGCTACTATAACTATGGCTACACCTTC
once	TRBV13	TRBJ1-2	NA	CASSFPGNYGYTF	TGTGCCAGCAGCTTCCCAGGGAACTATGGCTACACCTTC
NA	TRBV18	TRBJ1-5	NA	CASSPEGIYSNQPQHF	TGTGCCAGCTCACCAGAGGGAATCTATAGCAATCAGCCCCAGCATTTT
NA	TRBV5-6	TRBJ2-7	NA	CASSLFDSQAYEQYF	TGTGCCAGCAGCTTATTTGACAGCCAAGCCTACGAGCAGTACTTC